The T cell receptor beta chain described here comes from a study of blood T cell repertoires in COVID-19. At the level of the study: COVID-19 samples from acute and convalescent phases originated in the United States, Italy and Spain. Sources were T cells, B-cell-depleted T cells, or PBMCs; the material itself was cDNA or gDNA.

The table came from immunoSEQ multiplex PCR; TCRdb's copy has only in-frame clones and leaves some out. The table records about 170,000 clones, more than 80% of them present only once. Residents of about two dozen US areas, aged roughly 18 to 89 years, made up the participants. Cohorts were determined from participant-reported clinical history. V shed 0 bases and J shed 10 bases, with 16 bases lying between them. This CDR3 has 14 residues. CDR1 is SGHKS, CDR2 YYEKEE, per germline (reference sequence). The clonotype originates from a man aged 45-65 years who had recovered from COVID-19. Source material: PBMCs or T cells enriched from blood (not recorded which). This chain links TRBV5-5 with TRBJ1-2; D perhaps matches TRBD1 (5 bases). The CDR3 here is CASSLEGVVLYYTF. The CDR3 nucleotides read TGTGCCAGCAGCTTGGAAGGGGTCGTACTATACTACACCTTC.